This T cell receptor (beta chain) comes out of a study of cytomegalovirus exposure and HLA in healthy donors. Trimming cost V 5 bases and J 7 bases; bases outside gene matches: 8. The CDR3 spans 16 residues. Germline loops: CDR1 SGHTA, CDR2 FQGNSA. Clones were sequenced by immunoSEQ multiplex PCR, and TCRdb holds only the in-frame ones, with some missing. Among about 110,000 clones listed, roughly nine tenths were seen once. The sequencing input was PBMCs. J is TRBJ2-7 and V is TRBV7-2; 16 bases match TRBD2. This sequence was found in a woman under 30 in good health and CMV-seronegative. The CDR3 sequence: CASSPGTSGGVEEQYF. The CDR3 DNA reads TGTGCCAGCAGCCCGGGGACTAGCGGGGGGGTCGAAGAGCAGTACTTC.